The source of this T cell receptor (beta chain) is a study of naive and memory T cell subsets. The study's findings and limits: Between naive and memory subsets, TCR abundance power law exponents differed. TCR counts from RNA may reflect activation-linked expression changes.

This clonotype was recorded at least ten times. The antigen is not known. An equimolar mix of two oligonucleotides served as the beta constant-region primer for TRBC1 and TRBC2. From the UMI-ligation and nested PCR reads, TCRdb called clonotypes with MiXCR, one entry per CDR3 protein. Found here are around 35,000 distinct CDR3 sequences, roughly 14% of them singletons; the top ten hold around a fifth. This CDR3 has 14 residues. Germline loops: CDR1 DFQATT, CDR2 SNEGSKA (reference sequence). V shed 3 bases and J 7 bases; nucleotides not matched to a gene: 9. Material: effector memory CD4+ T cells from blood. The subset here: effector memory, CD45RA- CD27-. This TCR came from a human donor in good health. The V and J genes are TRBV20-1 and TRBJ2-1; 7 positions agree with TRBD1. Written as DNA, the CDR3 is TGCAGTGCTAGTTCGGCAGGGGGTAGTAATGAGCAGTTCTTC. Translating it yields CSASSAGGSNEQFF.